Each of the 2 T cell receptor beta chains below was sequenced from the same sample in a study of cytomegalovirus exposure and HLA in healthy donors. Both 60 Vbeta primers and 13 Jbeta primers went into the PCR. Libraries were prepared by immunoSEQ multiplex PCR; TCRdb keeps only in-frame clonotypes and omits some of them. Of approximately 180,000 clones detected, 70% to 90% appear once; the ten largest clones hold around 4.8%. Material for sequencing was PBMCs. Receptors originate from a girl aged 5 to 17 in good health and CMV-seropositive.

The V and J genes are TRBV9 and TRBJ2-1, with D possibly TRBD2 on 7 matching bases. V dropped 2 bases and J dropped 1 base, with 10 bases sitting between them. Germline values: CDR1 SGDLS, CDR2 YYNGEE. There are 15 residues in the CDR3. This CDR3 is CASSVAGASYNEQFF. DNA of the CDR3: TGTGCCAGCAGCGTTGCGGGGGCGTCCTACAATGAGCAGTTCTTC.

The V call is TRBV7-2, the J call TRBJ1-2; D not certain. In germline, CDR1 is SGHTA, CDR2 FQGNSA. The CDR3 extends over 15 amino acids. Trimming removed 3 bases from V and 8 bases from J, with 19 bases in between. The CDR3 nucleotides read TGTGCCAGCAGCTTGTCTCCGAACCCGTCCAGGGGCTACACCTTC. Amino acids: CASSLSPNPSRGYTF.